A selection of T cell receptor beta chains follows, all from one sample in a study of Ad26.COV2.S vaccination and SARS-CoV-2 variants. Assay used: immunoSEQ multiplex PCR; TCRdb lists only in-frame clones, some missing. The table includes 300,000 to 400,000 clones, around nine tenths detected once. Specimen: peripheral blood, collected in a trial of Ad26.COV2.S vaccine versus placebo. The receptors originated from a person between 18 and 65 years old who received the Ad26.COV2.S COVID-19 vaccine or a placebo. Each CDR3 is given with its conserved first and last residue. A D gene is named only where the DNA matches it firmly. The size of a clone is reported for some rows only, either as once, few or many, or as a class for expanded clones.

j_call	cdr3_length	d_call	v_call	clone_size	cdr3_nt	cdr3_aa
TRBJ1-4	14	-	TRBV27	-	TGTGCCCCCCAGTTTAATTCCCACAGTGAAAAACTGTTTTTT	CAPQFNSHSEKLFF
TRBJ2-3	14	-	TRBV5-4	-	TGTGCCAGCAGCTCGAGCAGGGGTGGGGATACGCAGTATTTT	CASSSSRGGDTQYF
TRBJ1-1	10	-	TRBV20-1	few	TGCAGTGCTGCAGGGGTTGGAGCTTTCTTT	CSAAGVGAFF
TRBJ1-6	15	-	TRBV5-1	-	TGCGCCAGCAGCTTGAGGACATTATCTAATTCACCCCTCCACTTT	CASSLRTLSNSPLHF
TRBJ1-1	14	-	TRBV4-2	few	TGTGCCAGCAGCTTAGCCTCCGGGAACACTGAAGCTTTCTTT	CASSLASGNTEAFF
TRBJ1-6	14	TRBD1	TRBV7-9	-	TGTGCCAGCAGCTTATCGCAGGGGGATTCACCCCTCCACTTT	CASSLSQGDSPLHF
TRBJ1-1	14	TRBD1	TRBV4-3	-	TGCGCCAGTACTGCAGGGGGCTGGGGCACTGAAGCTTTCTTT	CASTAGGWGTEAFF
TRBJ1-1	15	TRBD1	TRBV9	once	TGTGCCAGCAGCCCGGGGACAGGGTTGCCCACTGAAGCTTTCTTT	CASSPGTGLPTEAFF
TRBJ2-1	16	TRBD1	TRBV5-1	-	TGCGCCAGCAGCTCCGGACAGGGCCGGGCCTACAATGAGCAGTTCTTC	CASSSGQGRAYNEQFF
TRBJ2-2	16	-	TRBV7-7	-	TGTGCTAGCAGCCCCGGCCCGGGACACTTCACCGGGGAGCTGTTTTTT	CASSPGPGHFTGELFF
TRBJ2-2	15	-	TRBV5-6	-	TGTGCCAGCAGCTATAGCAGGGGAGGGGCCGGGGAGCTGTTTTTT	CASSYSRGGAGELFF
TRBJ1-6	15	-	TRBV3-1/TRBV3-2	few	TGTGCCAGCAGCCAAGATAGGGGGTATAATTCACCCCTCCACTTT	CASSQDRGYNSPLHF
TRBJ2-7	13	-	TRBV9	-	TGTGCCAGCAGCGTAGAGCAGGACTACGAGCAGTACTTC	CASSVEQDYEQYF
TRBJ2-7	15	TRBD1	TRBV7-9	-	TGTGCCAGCAGCTTATCAGGGGGCAGCTCCTACGAGCAGTACTTC	CASSLSGGSSYEQYF
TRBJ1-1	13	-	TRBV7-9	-	TGTGCCAGCAGCTTACCCTCCTGGGCTGAAGCTTTCTTT	CASSLPSWAEAFF
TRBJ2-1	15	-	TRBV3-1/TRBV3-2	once	TGTGCCAGCAGCCAAGCGTCTCCGGCGAGTGGTGAGCAGTTCTTC	CASSQASPASGEQFF
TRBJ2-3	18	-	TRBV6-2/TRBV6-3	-	TGTGCCAGCAGTTATTTGGCGGGGGCCCGCACTAGCACAGATACGCAGTATTTT	CASSYLAGARTSTDTQYF
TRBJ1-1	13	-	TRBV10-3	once	TGTGCCATCAGTTTAACAGGGATGGATGAAGCTTTCTTT	CAISLTGMDEAFF
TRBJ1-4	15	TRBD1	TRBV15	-	TGTGCCACCAGCAGAGATCAGGGGGGAACTGAAAAACTGTTTTTT	CATSRDQGGTEKLFF
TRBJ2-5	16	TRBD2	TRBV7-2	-	TGTGCCAGCAGCTTCCCCGGACTAGCGGGGGACGAGACCCAGTACTTC	CASSFPGLAGDETQYF
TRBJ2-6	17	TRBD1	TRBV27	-	TGTGCCAGCAGTACCGGACAGGGCAGGTCTGGGGCCAACGTCCTGACTTTC	CASSTGQGRSGANVLTF
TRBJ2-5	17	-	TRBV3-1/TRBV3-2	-	TGTGCCAGCAGCCAAGATGGGTCGGGGGGCCTCCAAGAGACCCAGTACTTC	CASSQDGSGGLQETQYF
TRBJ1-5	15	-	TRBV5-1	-	TGCGCCAGCAGCTTGGGAGGGGGGAGCAATCAGCCCCAGCATTTT	CASSLGGGSNQPQHF
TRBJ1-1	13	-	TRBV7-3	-	TGTGCCAGCAGCTATCAGGGCGGCACTGAAGCTTTCTTT	CASSYQGGTEAFF
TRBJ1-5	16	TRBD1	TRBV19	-	TGTGCCAGTAGTATCGGGACAGGGAGAAGGTATCAGCCCCAGCATTTT	CASSIGTGRRYQPQHF
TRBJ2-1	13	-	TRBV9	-	TGTGCCAGCAGCGTAGTTGGGTTATCTGAGCAGTTCTTC	CASSVVGLSEQFF
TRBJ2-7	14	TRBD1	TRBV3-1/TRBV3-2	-	TGTGCCAGCAGCTCATCGACAGGGTCGTACGAGCAGTACTTC	CASSSSTGSYEQYF
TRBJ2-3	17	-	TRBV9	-	TGTGCCAGCAGCTCCTCAGGGGACGGGGGGCCTAGAGATACGCAGTATTTT	CASSSSGDGGPRDTQYF
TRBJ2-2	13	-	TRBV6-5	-	TGTGCCAGCAAAACAGGGCTCACCGGGGAGCTGTTTTTT	CASKTGLTGELFF
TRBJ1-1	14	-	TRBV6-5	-	TGTGCCAGCAATGTCGACAGGCGGCTAAGTGAAGCTTTCTTT	CASNVDRRLSEAFF
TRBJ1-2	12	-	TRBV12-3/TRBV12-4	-	TGTGCCAGCAGCCCCAGTCTCTATGGCTACACCTTC	CASSPSLYGYTF
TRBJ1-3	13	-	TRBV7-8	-	TGTGCCAGCAGCGTAAACACTAAGTCCGCCATATATTTT	CASSVNTKSAIYF
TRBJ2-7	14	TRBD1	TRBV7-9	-	TGTGCCAGCAGCCCCGGACAGGGATCTGGCGAGCAGTACTTC	CASSPGQGSGEQYF
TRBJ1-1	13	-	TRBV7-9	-	TGTGCCAGCAGCCGAGCGGTGAACACTGAAGCTTTCTTT	CASSRAVNTEAFF
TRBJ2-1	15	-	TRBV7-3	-	TGTGCCAGCAGCAATGACCCGAGCTCCTACAATGAGCAGTTCTTC	CASSNDPSSYNEQFF
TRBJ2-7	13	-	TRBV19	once	TGTGCCAGTAGTATCACAGAGTACTACGAGCAGTACTTC	CASSITEYYEQYF
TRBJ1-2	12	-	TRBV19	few	TGTGCCAGTACCCAGTACCCGTATGGCTACACCTTC	CASTQYPYGYTF
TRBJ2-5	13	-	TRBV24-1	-	TGTGCCACCAGTAGTCCAGGGATGGAGACCCAGTACTTC	CATSSPGMETQYF
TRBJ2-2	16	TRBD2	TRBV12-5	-	TGTGCTACCGAGGTAGCGGGGGGCTGGAACACCGGGGAGCTGTTTTTT	CATEVAGGWNTGELFF
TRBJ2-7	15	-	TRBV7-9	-	TGTGCCAGCAGCGCATACAGGGGGGGTAGATACGAGCAGTACTTC	CASSAYRGGRYEQYF
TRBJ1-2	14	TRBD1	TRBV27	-	TGTGCCAGCAGTTCAGGACAGGGGTACTATGGCTACACCTTC	CASSSGQGYYGYTF
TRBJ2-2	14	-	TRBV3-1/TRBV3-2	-	TGTGCCAGCACCCTTAGGCAGAACACCGGGGAGCTGTTTTTT	CASTLRQNTGELFF
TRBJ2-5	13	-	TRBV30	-	TGTGCCTGGAGTGTAGAAATGCGGTCAGGTCCGTACTTC	CAWSVEMRSGPYF
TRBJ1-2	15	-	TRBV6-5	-	TGTGCCAGCGGTAGGCAAATGCTGGGGAACTATGGCTACACCTTC	CASGRQMLGNYGYTF
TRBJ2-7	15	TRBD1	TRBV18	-	TGTGCCAGCTCCCCACCGGGACAGGACACCTACGAGCAGTACTTC	CASSPPGQDTYEQYF
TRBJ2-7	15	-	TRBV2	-	TGTGCCAGCAAAACTCTAAAGGGCAATTCTTACGAGCAGTACTTC	CASKTLKGNSYEQYF
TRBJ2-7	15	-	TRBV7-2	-	TGTGCCAGCACCATGGGGGGACAAGGACGCTACGAGCAGTACTTC	CASTMGGQGRYEQYF
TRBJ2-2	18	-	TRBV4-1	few	TGCGCCAGCAGCCAAGAAGGGGCCTCTAGTCGGTTCACCGGGGAGCTGTTTTTT	CASSQEGASSRFTGELFF
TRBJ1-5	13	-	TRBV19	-	TGTGCCAGTAGGGCGGAGATCAATCAGCCCCAGCATTTT	CASRAEINQPQHF
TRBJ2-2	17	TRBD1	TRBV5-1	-	TGCGCCAGCACCGGACAGGGGCCCCCCTCCAACACCGGGGAGCTGTTTTTT	CASTGQGPPSNTGELFF
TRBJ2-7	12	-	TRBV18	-	TGTGCCAGCTCACCAGCCGGGTACGAGCAGTACTTC	CASSPAGYEQYF
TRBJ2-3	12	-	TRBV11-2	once	TGTGCCAGCAGCCTAATTCCTCCTACGCAGTATTTT	CASSLIPPTQYF
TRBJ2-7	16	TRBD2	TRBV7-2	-	TGTGCCAGCAGCTTAGAGGGAGCTAGCGGATCCTACGAGCAGTACTTC	CASSLEGASGSYEQYF
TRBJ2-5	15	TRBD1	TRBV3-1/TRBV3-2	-	TGTGCCAGCAGCCCGGACAGGGCCTCCCAAGAGACCCAGTACTTC	CASSPDRASQETQYF
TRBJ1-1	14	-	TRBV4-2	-	TGTGCCAGCAGCCAGGGGACGGGGGGGGCTGAAGCTTTCTTT	CASSQGTGGAEAFF
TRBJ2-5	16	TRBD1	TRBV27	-	TGTGCCAGCAGTCATCGGGACAGGTTGAATTCAGAGACCCAGTACTTC	CASSHRDRLNSETQYF
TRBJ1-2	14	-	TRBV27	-	TGTGCCAGCACCAATACAGGGTATCGGAATGGCTACACCTTC	CASTNTGYRNGYTF
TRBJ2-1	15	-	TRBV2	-	TGTGCCAGCAGTGAAGAGGCGTGGGCCTACAATGAGCAGTTCTTC	CASSEEAWAYNEQFF
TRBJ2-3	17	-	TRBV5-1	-	TGCGCCAGCAGCTCCCACGGAGTGGGGGGAGACACAGATACGCAGTATTTT	CASSSHGVGGDTDTQYF